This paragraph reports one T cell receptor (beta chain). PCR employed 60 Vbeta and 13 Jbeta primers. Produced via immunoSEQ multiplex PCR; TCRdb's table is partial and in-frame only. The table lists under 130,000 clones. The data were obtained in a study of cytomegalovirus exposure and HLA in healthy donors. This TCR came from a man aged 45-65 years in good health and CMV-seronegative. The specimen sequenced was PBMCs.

CDR3 amino acids: CAISDLDRENTEAFF. The CDR3 region has the DNA TGTGCCATCAGTGATTTGGACAGGGAGAACACTGAAGCTTTCTTT. This chain links TRBV10-3 with TRBJ1-1, with 8 positions matching TRBD1. Per germline, CDR1 ENHRY and CDR2 SYGVKD. Trimming at V came to 3 bases and at J to 1 base, leaving 4 bases not matched to a gene. The CDR3 is 15 residues long.